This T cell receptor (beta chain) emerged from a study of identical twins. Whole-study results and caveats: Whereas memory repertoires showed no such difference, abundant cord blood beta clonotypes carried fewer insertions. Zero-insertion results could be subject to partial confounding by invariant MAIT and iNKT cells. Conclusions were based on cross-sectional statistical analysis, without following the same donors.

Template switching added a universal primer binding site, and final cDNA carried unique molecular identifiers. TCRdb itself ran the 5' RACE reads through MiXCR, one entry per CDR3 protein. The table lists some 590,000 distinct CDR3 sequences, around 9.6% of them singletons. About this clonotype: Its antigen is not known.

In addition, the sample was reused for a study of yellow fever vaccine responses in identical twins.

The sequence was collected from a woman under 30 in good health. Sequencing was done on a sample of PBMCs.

The CDR3 loop reads CASSASGVEQYF. The DNA of the CDR3 is TGTGCCAGCAGCGCCTCGGGGGTTGAGCAGTACTTC. V is TRBV14 and J is TRBJ2-7; D perhaps matches TRBD2 (6 bases). The CDR3 is 12 residues long. Trimming removed 5 bases at V and 7 bases at J, with 12 bases between. The V gene's germline CDR1 is SGHDN and CDR2 FVKESK.